These 10 T cell receptor beta chains were all obtained from the same sample, sequenced in a study of T-cell reconstitution after alpha-beta-depleted transplantation in children. Preparation of the TCRbeta library involved a method that used unique molecular identifiers. TCRdb re-called the PCR reads through MiXCR, storing one row per CDR3 protein. The sample includes 500,000 to 600,000 distinct CDR3 sequences, 32% seen only once; the top ten take approximately 2.3%. The material was PBMCs from the stem cell graft donor, obtained from the stem cell graft. Source of these receptors: a human donor who donated a stem cell graft to a child with aplastic anemia.

This clonotype was counted between two and nine times. V and J are TRBV12-3 or TRBV12-4 and TRBJ1-4; D might be TRBD1 (6 bases). The CDR3 sequence is 14 residues long. Trimming left V 4 bases short and J 14 bases short, with 20 bases between. CDR3 coding DNA: TGTGCCAGCAGTTCAGGGGTTCCTCCCGTGGGTCTGTTTTTT. Its translation: CASSSGVPPVGLFF.

The chain is built from TRBV20-1 and TRBJ1-5, with 7 bases matching TRBD1. This CDR3 has 14 amino acids. With V trimmed by 4 bases and J by 2 bases, 5 bases remained unmatched. The V gene's germline CDR1 is DFQATT and CDR2 SNEGSKA (reference sequence). In DNA form, the CDR3 reads TGCAGTGCTAAAGGGGGCAGGGGCAATCAGCCCCAGCATTTT. It translates to CSAKGGRGNQPQHF.

This clonotype was observed a few times. The J gene is TRBJ1-1, the V gene TRBV6-5; a weak D match, TRBD1 (5 bases). Trimming shortened V by 2 bases and J by 1 base, and 11 bases separated the two germline ends. CDR1 and CDR2 from the germline V gene are MNHEY and SVGAGI. The CDR3 has 15 amino acids. As DNA, the CDR3 is TGTGCCAGCAGTTACCAAGTGGGGGGGAACACTGAAGCTTTCTTT. Translating gives CASSYQVGGNTEAFF.

This clonotype was counted a few times. This chain links TRBV21-1 with TRBJ1-3; TRBD1 is taken as the D call from the table, unchecked against the DNA. TRBV21-1 is classified as a pseudogene. The CDR3 spans 17 residues. The CDR3 bases are TGTGCCAGCAGCAAAGAGGGGACCAGGACGGGCGGAAACACCATATATTTT. This translates into CASSKEGTRTGGNTIYF.

This clonotype has just a few counts. The rearrangement uses TRBV12-3 or TRBV12-4 and TRBJ2-7, with 8 bases lining up with TRBD1. V lost 5 bases and J lost 2; bases outside the gene matches: 8. The CDR3 runs 15 residues. As DNA, the CDR3 is TGTGCCAGCAGTCTAGGCGGGACAGGAGCCTACGAGCAGTACGTC. This codes for CASSLGGTGAYEQYV.

The chain employs TRBV12-3 or TRBV12-4 and TRBJ1-3; possible D gene TRBD1, 6 bases. With 6 bases removed from V and 2 bases from J, the gap between germline ends came to 14 bases. The CDR3 consists of 15 residues. CDR3 amino acids: CASRYREGAGNTIYF. The CDR3 region has the DNA TGTGCCAGCAGGTACAGGGAGGGAGCTGGAAACACCATATATTTT.

This sequence joins TRBV7-2 and TRBJ2-7; 7 nucleotides line up with TRBD1. The CDR3 spans 15 residues. Germline CDR1 is SGHTA and CDR2 is FQGNSA. The V and J ends lost 4 bases and 4 bases, in that order; junction bases with no gene match: 10. CDR3 amino acids: CASSYRDRTSYEQYF. In DNA form, the CDR3 reads TGTGCCAGCAGCTATCGGGACAGAACAAGTTACGAGCAGTACTTC.

V usage is TRBV10-3 and J usage is TRBJ2-3, with TRBD2 identical over 8 bases. With V trimmed by 8 bases and J by 2 bases, 12 bases remained unmatched. Germline CDR1 is ENHRY and CDR2 is SYGVKD. The CDR3 consists of 16 residues. For the CDR3, the DNA is TGTGCCATCTCTAACCTAGCGGGTGCCTTCACAGATACGCAGTATTTT. Its protein is CAISNLAGAFTDTQYF.

This clonotype turned up a few times. V gene TRBV7-9 combines with J gene TRBJ2-1; a possible D gene is TRBD2 (5 bases). Trimming cost V 0 bases and J 7 bases, with 19 bases left between them. Germline V gives CDR1 SEHNR, CDR2 FQNEAQ (reference sequence). The CDR3 is 17 amino acids. CDR3 bases: TGTGCCAGCAGCTTAGCACAAACCCCGGACTCGTTTAATGAGCAGTTCTTC. As protein: CASSLAQTPDSFNEQFF.

This clonotype has more than one count but fewer than ten. The gene calls are TRBV29-1 and TRBJ2-1, with D tentatively TRBD2 (7 bases). The germline gives CDR1 SQVTM, CDR2 ANQGSEA. Trimming shortened V by 4 bases and J by 13 bases, and 11 bases separated the two germline ends. The CDR3 has 10 amino acids. The CDR3 is CSVVRGAQFF. The CDR3 nucleotides read TGCAGCGTTGTTCGGGGGGCCCAGTTCTTC.